The present entry profiles one TCR beta chain with its context. Its target is unknown. This was the immunoSEQ v3.0 assay at survey level. The data were produced by immunoSEQ multiplex PCR, yet TCRdb's version contains in-frame clones alone and is incomplete. This table has some 22,000 clones, approximately 90% appearing once. This record belongs to a study of long-term antiretroviral therapy in people with HIV. Study-level points and caveats: Comparison with controls showed narrower CDR3 length ranges in HIV repertoires. Absence of data on ART adherence, viral resistance or therapy changes was noted.

The CDR3 totals 13 residues. Trimming cost V 6 bases and J 6 bases, with 15 bases left between them. Germline V gene lookup returns CDR1 SGHRS and CDR2 YFSETQ. The clonotype was recovered from a man aged 55 to 69 with HIV. This chain uses TRBV5-1 with TRBJ1-2; D call uncertain. Sequenced here: unsorted PBMCs, sampled 2.3 years after starting antiretroviral therapy. In DNA, the CDR3 is TGCGCCAGCACCCCAACAGACTTTCATGGCTACACCTTC. This encodes CASTPTDFHGYTF. The complete variable domain, with remaining parts taken from reference TRBV5-1 and TRBJ1-2, reads KAGVTQTPRYLIKTRGQQVTLSCSPISGHRSVSWYQQTPGQGLQFLFEYFSETQRNKGNFPGRFSGRQFSNSRSEMNVSTLELGDSALYLCASTPTDFHGYTFGSGTRLTVV.